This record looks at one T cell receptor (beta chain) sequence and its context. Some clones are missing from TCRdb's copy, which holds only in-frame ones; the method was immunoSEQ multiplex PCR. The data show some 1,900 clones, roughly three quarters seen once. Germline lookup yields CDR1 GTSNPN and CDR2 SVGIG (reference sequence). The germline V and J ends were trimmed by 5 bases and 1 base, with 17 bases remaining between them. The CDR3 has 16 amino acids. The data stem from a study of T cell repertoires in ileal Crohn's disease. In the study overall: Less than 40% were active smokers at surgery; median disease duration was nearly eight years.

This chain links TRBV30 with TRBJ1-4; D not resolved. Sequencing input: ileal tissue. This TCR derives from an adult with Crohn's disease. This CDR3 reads CAWDEAPEGTNEKLFF. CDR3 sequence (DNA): TGTGCCTGGGATGAAGCGCCTGAGGGAACTAATGAAAAACTGTTTTTT.